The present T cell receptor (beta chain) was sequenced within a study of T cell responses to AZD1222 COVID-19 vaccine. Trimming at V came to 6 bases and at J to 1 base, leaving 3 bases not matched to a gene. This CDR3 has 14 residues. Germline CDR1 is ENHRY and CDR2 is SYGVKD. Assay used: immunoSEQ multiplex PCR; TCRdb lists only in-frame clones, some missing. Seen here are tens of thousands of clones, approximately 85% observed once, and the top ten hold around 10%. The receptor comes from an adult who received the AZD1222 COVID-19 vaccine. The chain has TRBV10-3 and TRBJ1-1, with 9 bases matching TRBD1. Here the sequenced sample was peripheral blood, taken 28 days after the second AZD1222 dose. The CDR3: CAISWTGENTEAFF. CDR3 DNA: TGTGCCATCAGCTGGACAGGGGAGAACACTGAAGCTTTCTTT.